The rows below give T cell receptor beta chains drawn from one sample of a study of T cells in Graves' hyperthyroidism and ophthalmopathy. A single record per CDR3 protein comes from TCRdb applying MiXCR to the multiplex PCR reads. The table shows roughly 380,000 distinct CDR3 sequences, with 12% to 15% occurring only once. The sample comprised blood. The source is a woman under 30 with Graves' hyperthyroidism. Both conserved end residues are part of each CDR3. Each record gives: J gene, clone size, D gene, V gene, CDR3 DNA, CDR3 protein. The D gene is left open where the match is weak. Rows may omit the clone size; those that give it use once, few, many or a size class.

j_gene: TRBJ2-3
abundance: NA
d_gene: TRBD1
v_gene: TRBV27
CDR3nt: TGTGCCGGCAGGCCATATGGACAGGGGGTTACAGATACGCAGTATTTT
CDR3aa: CAGRPYGQGVTDTQYF

j_gene: TRBJ2-2
abundance: few
d_gene: TRBD2
v_gene: TRBV6-1
CDR3nt: TGTGCCAGCACTCCATCACTAGCGGGAGGCGGCGGGGAGCTGTTTTTT
CDR3aa: CASTPSLAGGGGELFF

j_gene: TRBJ2-7
abundance: many
d_gene: NA
v_gene: TRBV2
CDR3nt: TGTGCCAGCAGTCCGGTCCCCTACGAGCAGTACTTC
CDR3aa: CASSPVPYEQYF

j_gene: TRBJ2-5
abundance: few
d_gene: TRBD2
v_gene: TRBV3-1
CDR3nt: TGTGCCAGCAGCCAAGAACTAGCGGGAGATAGAGAGACCCAGTACTTC
CDR3aa: CASSQELAGDRETQYF

j_gene: TRBJ2-7
abundance: few
d_gene: TRBD1
v_gene: TRBV15
CDR3nt: TGTGCCACCAGCAGTGGACAGGGGGCTTATGAGCAGTACTTC
CDR3aa: CATSSGQGAYEQYF

j_gene: TRBJ1-1
abundance: few
d_gene: NA
v_gene: TRBV19
CDR3nt: TGTGCCAGTACCCTGGGGCAGGGAGTGAGGACTGAAGCTTTCTTT
CDR3aa: CASTLGQGVRTEAFF

j_gene: TRBJ1-4
abundance: NA
d_gene: TRBD1
v_gene: TRBV20-1
CDR3nt: TGCAGTGCTAGGAGACAGGGGGGAGCTGAAAAACTGTTTTTT
CDR3aa: CSARRQGGAEKLFF

j_gene: TRBJ2-7
abundance: many
d_gene: TRBD1
v_gene: TRBV28
CDR3nt: TGTGCCAGCAGAACGACAGGGCTGAACTCCTACGAGCAGTACTTC
CDR3aa: CASRTTGLNSYEQYF

j_gene: TRBJ2-2
abundance: NA
d_gene: NA
v_gene: TRBV6-1
CDR3nt: TGTGCCAGCCGCCCTGACAGGGACTCTGGGGAGCTGTTTTTT
CDR3aa: CASRPDRDSGELFF

j_gene: TRBJ1-4
abundance: NA
d_gene: NA
v_gene: TRBV7-2
CDR3nt: TGTGCCAGCAGCTATTGGGGACGCTCAACTAATGAAAAACTGTTTTTT
CDR3aa: CASSYWGRSTNEKLFF

j_gene: TRBJ2-2
abundance: many
d_gene: NA
v_gene: TRBV18
CDR3nt: TGTGCCAGCTCACCTGCACGGAACACCGGGGAGCTGTTTTTT
CDR3aa: CASSPARNTGELFF

j_gene: TRBJ2-7
abundance: many
d_gene: NA
v_gene: TRBV20-1
CDR3nt: TGCAGTGCTAGGAGGACAGAGTCCTACGAGCAGTACTTC
CDR3aa: CSARRTESYEQYF

j_gene: TRBJ1-4
abundance: NA
d_gene: NA
v_gene: TRBV5-1
CDR3nt: TGCGCCAGCAGCTTGCGACAGCCTACTAATGAAAAACTGTTTTTT
CDR3aa: CASSLRQPTNEKLFF

j_gene: TRBJ1-5
abundance: NA
d_gene: TRBD1
v_gene: TRBV2
CDR3nt: TGTGCCAGCAGGAACAGGGGGCTCGGTCAGCCCCAGCATTTT
CDR3aa: CASRNRGLGQPQHF

j_gene: TRBJ1-4
abundance: NA
d_gene: NA
v_gene: TRBV4-1
CDR3nt: TGCGCCAGCGGCAACGTACAGAGATCAACTAATGAAAAACTGTTTTTT
CDR3aa: CASGNVQRSTNEKLFF

j_gene: TRBJ2-1
abundance: many
d_gene: NA
v_gene: TRBV29-1
CDR3nt: TGCAGCGTTGATGGGCGCCGCTACAATGAGCAGTTCTTC
CDR3aa: CSVDGRRYNEQFF

j_gene: TRBJ1-5
abundance: NA
d_gene: NA
v_gene: TRBV12-3/TRBV12-4
CDR3nt: TGTGCCAGCAGTCGCCGGGACAGCAATCAGCCCCAGCATTTT
CDR3aa: CASSRRDSNQPQHF

j_gene: TRBJ2-3
abundance: few
d_gene: NA
v_gene: TRBV6-1
CDR3nt: TGTGCCAGGGGGTGGGTTATCGCAGATACGCAGTATTTT
CDR3aa: CARGWVIADTQYF